The 30 T cell receptor beta chains presented below share a single source sample, sequenced in a study of cytomegalovirus exposure and HLA in healthy donors. Assay used: immunoSEQ multiplex PCR; TCRdb lists only in-frame clones, some missing. Of almost 75,000 clones in the sample, over 80% were seen once. Sequences were obtained from PBMCs. All receptors come from a young man in good health and CMV-seronegative.

This clone turned up a few times. The rearrangement links TRBV6-5 to TRBJ1-2; D is unresolved. Germline CDR1 and CDR2: MNHEY and SVGAGI. The V gene lost 8 bases and the J gene lost 0 bases, with 13 bases spanning the gap. The CDR3 extends over 14 amino acids. As DNA, the CDR3 is TGTGCCAGCGCCCTGCGAGGAACTAACTATGGCTACACCTTC. As protein: CASALRGTNYGYTF.

This clone has just a few counts. The chain joins TRBV30 to TRBJ1-2, with D perhaps TRBD1 (6 bases). With 2 bases removed from V and 10 bases from J, the gap between germline ends came to 11 bases. This CDR3 region has 11 residues. From germline, CDR1 is GTSNPN and CDR2 SVGIG (reference sequence). This CDR3 reads CAWSTQGFYTF. CDR3 nucleotide sequence: TGTGCCTGGAGTACACAGGGATTCTACACCTTC.

The genes are TRBV19 and TRBJ2-4; TRBD2 might be the D (6 bases). The CDR3 is made up of 15 amino acids. V gave up 3 bases and J gave up 8 bases, with 17 bases separating them. Per germline, CDR1 LNHDA and CDR2 SQIVND (reference sequence). The CDR3 here is CASSIRGTLGDIQYF. The CDR3 DNA reads as TGTGCCAGTAGTATCCGCGGGACCCTGGGGGACATTCAGTACTTC.

The chain has TRBV12-5 and TRBJ2-5; a possible D gene is TRBD2 (7 bases). Per the germline V gene, CDR1 is LGHNT and CDR2 is FRNRAP. V lost 5 bases and J lost 4, with 14 bases in between. CDR3 length: 14 residues. CDR3: CASGPGGGGETQYF. DNA of the CDR3: TGTGCTAGTGGTCCGGGGGGAGGGGGAGAGACCCAGTACTTC.

The V call is TRBV4-2, the J call TRBJ2-6; 11 bases match TRBD2. Germline V gene sequence: CDR1 LGHNA, CDR2 YNFKEQ. After removal of 3 bases from V and 1 base from J, the junction contained 5 bases not matched to a gene. This CDR3 spans 18 amino acids. This chain's CDR3 is CASSHPSGGHSGANVLTF. CDR3 nucleotide sequence: TGTGCCAGCAGCCACCCTAGCGGGGGGCATTCTGGGGCCAACGTCCTGACTTTC.

The V gene is TRBV6-5, the J gene TRBJ2-2; D remains ambiguous. CDR1 is MNHEY, CDR2 SVGAGI, per germline. The CDR3 is made up of 12 amino acids. Trimming took off 6 bases at V and 6 bases at J, with 8 bases between the two ends. The CDR3, as DNA: TGTGCCAGCAGCCCCTTTCCCGGGGAGCTGTTTTTT. Translation: CASSPFPGELFF.

This chain uses TRBV10-3 with TRBJ2-1; 14 bases are a match to TRBD2. The CDR3 loop spans 15 amino acids. The germline V gene encodes CDR1 ENHRY and CDR2 SYGVKD. J lost 8 bases, V lost 7 bases, and 7 bases had no gene match. The DNA for the CDR3 is TGTGCCATCAATGCAGGGACTAGCGGGAGACATGAGCAGTTCTTC. Residues: CAINAGTSGRHEQFF.

This sequence joins TRBV27 and TRBJ2-2; 8 bases map to TRBD1. The CDR3 consists of 14 residues. J gave up 4 bases and V 5 bases, and 3 bases lay outside the gene matches. From germline, CDR1 is MNHEY and CDR2 SMNVEV (reference sequence). CDR3 residues: CASSPQGATGELFF. CDR3 nucleotides: TGTGCCAGCAGTCCCCAGGGGGCCACCGGGGAGCTGTTTTTT.

Turning to this clone: Compared with germline, one end of the junction differs, possibly owing to a read error. The chain recombines TRBV7-7 with TRBJ2-5; 8 bases are shared with TRBD1. The CDR3 consists of 14 residues. Germline V CDR1 and CDR2: SSHAT, FNYEAQ (reference sequence). The CDR3 coding sequence is TGTGCTAGCAGTCCCGGGACAGGCGAAGAGACCCAGTACTTC. Translation: CASSPGTGEETQYF.

V usage is TRBV29-1 and J usage is TRBJ2-3; 11 bases align to TRBD1. Germline trimming cut 4 bases from V and 3 bases from J; bases unmatched to any gene: 3. Germline CDR1 is SQVTM and CDR2 is ANQGSEA. This CDR3 comprises 14 residues. The CDR3 nucleotides read TGCAGCGTTGTCCGGGACAGGGGGACAGATACGCAGTATTTT. This encodes CSVVRDRGTDTQYF.

V and J are TRBV4-2 and TRBJ1-4; 9 bases agree with TRBD1. J was trimmed by 7 bases and V by 1 base; bases with no gene match: 25. CDR1 and CDR2 from the germline V gene are LGHNA and YNFKEQ. The CDR3 is 22 residues long. This CDR3 reads CASSQVSIRRGGSQGAGEKLFF. The CDR3 region has the DNA TGTGCCAGCAGCCAAGTATCCATCCGGCGAGGGGGGTCACAGGGGGCGGGTGAAAAACTGTTTTTT.

In its sample, this clone was seen once. This rearrangement joins TRBV6-1 to TRBJ2-1; 7 bases align to TRBD1. This CDR3 has 13 amino acids. Germline lookup yields CDR1 MNHNS and CDR2 SASEGT. V lost 7 bases to trimming and J lost 8 bases; unmatched junction nucleotides: 8. The CDR3 nucleotides are TGTGCCAGCAAGAGGGGGCTTGACTATGAGCAGTTCTTC. Translation gives CASKRGLDYEQFF.

This clone appeared a few times. The chain carries TRBV5-4 and TRBJ2-1, with TRBD1 matching over 8 bases. CDR1 and CDR2 (germline): SGHNT, YYREEE (reference sequence). V shed 4 bases, J shed 6 bases, and the junction held 12 bases outside the gene matches. CDR3 length: 16 amino acids. The CDR3 protein is CASSLDGTGQLNEQFF. DNA for the CDR3: TGTGCCAGCAGCCTTGATGGGACAGGTCAACTCAATGAGCAGTTCTTC.

The chain carries TRBV27 and TRBJ2-2; no firm D call. Looked up from germline, CDR1 is MNHEY and CDR2 is SMNVEV (reference sequence). Trimming cost V 2 bases and J 6 bases, with 7 bases left between them. The CDR3 sequence is 13 residues long. CDR3 region: CASSLIWPGELFF. In nucleotides, the CDR3 is TGTGCCAGCAGTTTAATCTGGCCCGGGGAGCTGTTTTTT.

CDR3 nucleotides: TGTGCCAGCTCACCACCGGGACAGCGCTATGGCTACACCTTC. Translating gives CASSPPGQRYGYTF. J is TRBJ1-2 and V is TRBV18, with TRBD1 matching 7 bases. Germline CDR1 reads KGHSH; CDR2 reads LQKENI. The CDR3 is made up of 14 amino acids. J lost 4 bases, V lost 0 bases, and 2 bases had no gene match.

The V call is TRBV25-1, the J call TRBJ2-7; D may be TRBD1 (6 bases). The germline V gene encodes CDR1 MGHDK and CDR2 SYGVNS. The CDR3 extends over 13 amino acids. V shed 6 bases and J shed 6 bases, with 15 bases lying between them. CDR3 region: CASSGTGSREQYF. In DNA form, the CDR3 reads TGTGCCAGCAGCGGAACAGGGTCCCGCGAGCAGTACTTC.

This clone was seen more than once but under ten times. CDR3: CASSPLGGNYGYTF. CDR3 DNA: TGTGCCAGCAGTCCCCTCGGGGGAAACTATGGCTACACCTTC. V is TRBV28 and J is TRBJ1-2, with a tentative D call TRBD1 (5 bases). From germline, CDR1 is MDHEN and CDR2 SYDVKM. The CDR3 consists of 14 residues. Trimming took off 5 bases at V and 2 bases at J, with 12 bases between the two ends.

The genes are TRBV7-2 and TRBJ2-2; 12 bases map to TRBD2. Germline CDR1 reads SGHTA; CDR2 reads FQGNSA. The CDR3 loop spans 16 amino acids. V gave up 5 bases and J gave up 6 bases; unmatched junction bases: 7. The CDR3 loop reads CASSPSSGGAAGELFF. In nucleotides, the CDR3 is TGTGCCAGCAGCCCTTCTAGCGGGGGGGCCGCCGGGGAGCTGTTTTTT.

The chain recombines TRBV2 with TRBJ1-5, with D perhaps matching TRBD1 (5 bases). CDR1 SNHLY and CDR2 FYNNEI come from the germline V gene. This CDR3 region has 15 residues. V lost 2 bases to trimming and J lost 1 base, with 9 bases between them. The CDR3 nucleotides read TGTGCCAGCAGTGAACTCCAGGGAAGCAATCAGCCCCAGCATTTT. Protein: CASSELQGSNQPQHF.

The chain employs TRBV4-1 and TRBJ2-1, with 7 bases identical to TRBD1. CDR1 is MGHRA, CDR2 YSYEKL, per germline. Losses at the gene ends were 2 bases for V and 2 bases for J; bases not matched to a gene: 6. The CDR3 covers 16 residues. The CDR3 protein is CASSQPHRGPYNEQFF. CDR3 DNA: TGCGCCAGCAGCCAACCCCACAGGGGTCCCTACAATGAGCAGTTCTTC.

This clone was observed a single time. V usage is TRBV30 and J usage is TRBJ1-1; D is perhaps TRBD1 (5 bases). V gave up 0 bases and J gave up 7 bases, with 12 bases separating them. Germline V gene data show CDR1 as GTSNPN and CDR2 as SVGIG (reference sequence). The CDR3 covers 13 residues. In DNA, the CDR3 is TGTGCCTGGAGTGTCCCGGGGGGGGTTGAAGCTTTCTTT. Amino acid sequence: CAWSVPGGVEAFF.

The chain is built from TRBV9 and TRBJ1-1; the match to TRBD1 covers 11 bases. J was trimmed by 3 bases and V by 10 bases; bases with no gene match: 5. CDR3 length equals 13 residues. Looked up from germline, CDR1 is SGDLS and CDR2 is YYNGEE. CDR3 sequence (DNA): TGTGCCGCAGGACAGGGGGCCCACACTGAAGCTTTCTTT. Amino acid sequence: CAAGQGAHTEAFF. Full variable domain (outside the CDR3, taken from reference TRBV9 and TRBJ1-1): DSGVTQTPKHLITATGQRVTLRCSPRSGDLSVYWYQQSLDQGLQFLIQYYNGEERAKGNILERFSAQQFPDLHSELNLSSLELGDSALYFCAAGQGAHTEAFFGQGTRLTVV.

The V gene is TRBV2, the J gene TRBJ1-1; TRBD1 matches at 8 bases. The CDR3 covers 13 residues. V lost 4 bases and J lost 8; bases outside the gene matches: 6. The germline V gene has CDR1 SNHLY and CDR2 FYNNEI. This chain's CDR3 is CASSGQGMGEAFF. The CDR3 region has the DNA TGTGCCAGCAGTGGACAGGGGATGGGAGAAGCTTTCTTT.

This clone was seen a handful of times. For the CDR3, the DNA is TGTGCCAGCAGTATACGGTCCCCGGGACAGGGACCCACTGAAGCTTTCTTT. Translation gives CASSIRSPGQGPTEAFF. The chain employs TRBV27 and TRBJ1-1, with 9 bases identical to TRBD1. Germline CDR1 MNHEY, CDR2 SMNVEV (reference sequence). The CDR3 length is 17 residues. V was clipped by 5 bases and J by 4 bases; unmatched bases: 14.

The chain uses TRBV6-5 and TRBJ1-3, with a tentative D call TRBD1 (5 bases). Germline V gives CDR1 MNHEY, CDR2 SVGAGI. CDR3 length equals 15 residues. V lost 5 bases and J 0 bases, leaving 11 bases between the germline ends. The CDR3 region is CASSNSGTSGNTIYF. DNA of the CDR3: TGTGCCAGCAGTAACAGCGGGACCTCTGGAAACACCATATATTTT.

The genes are TRBV4-1 and TRBJ2-3, with D tentatively TRBD2 (6 bases). The length of the CDR3 is 16 residues. The ends were cut back, 2 bases at V and 2 bases at J, with 14 bases in the middle. Germline CDR1 is MGHRA and CDR2 is YSYEKL. Here the CDR3 DNA reads TGCGCCAGCAGCCAAACCGCTAGCGCGTTCACAGATACGCAGTATTTT. Its translation: CASSQTASAFTDTQYF.

V gene TRBV11-2 combines with J gene TRBJ1-5, with D uncertain. Germline V gene data show CDR1 as SGHAT and CDR2 as FQNNGV. V lost 5 bases to trimming and J lost 3 bases, with 5 bases between them. The CDR3 runs to 12 residues. This chain's CDR3 is CASSDNNQPQHF. DNA of the CDR3: TGTGCCAGCAGCGACAACAATCAGCCCCAGCATTTT. Combining the CDR3 with reference TRBV11-2 and TRBJ1-5 gives the whole variable domain EAGVAQSPRYKIIEKRQSVAFWCNPISGHATLYWYQQILGQGPKLLIQFQNNGVVDDSQLPKDRFSAERLKGVDSTLKIQPAKLEDSAVYLCASSDNNQPQHFGDGTRLSIL.

V and J are TRBV29-1 and TRBJ2-1; 7 bases map to TRBD1. This CDR3 contains 14 residues. J lost 5 bases, V lost 6 bases, and 10 bases had no gene match. Germline V lookup: CDR1 SQVTM, CDR2 ANQGSEA. The CDR3 sequence: CSVVRQGRDNEQFF. The CDR3 DNA is TGCAGCGTGGTACGACAGGGAAGGGACAATGAGCAGTTCTTC.

The chain recombines TRBV7-2 with TRBJ2-7; D is perhaps TRBD1 (5 bases). Germline values: CDR1 SGHTA, CDR2 FQGNSA. The CDR3 totals 15 residues. V was cut by 2 bases and J by 4 bases, with 15 bases left in between. CDR3 coding DNA: TGTGCCAGCAGCTTATCAGGATCCAGGGCTTACGAGCAGTACGTC. It is translated as CASSLSGSRAYEQYV.

This clone was counted once. The chain carries TRBV27 and TRBJ2-7; 9 nucleotides line up with TRBD2. Losses at the gene ends were 5 bases for V and 4 bases for J; bases not matched to a gene: 12. CDR3 length: 16 residues. Germline lookup yields CDR1 MNHEY and CDR2 SMNVEV (reference sequence). The CDR3 region is CASSPRLAEITYEQYV. The DNA for the CDR3 is TGTGCCAGCAGTCCCCGACTAGCGGAGATAACATACGAGCAGTACGTC.